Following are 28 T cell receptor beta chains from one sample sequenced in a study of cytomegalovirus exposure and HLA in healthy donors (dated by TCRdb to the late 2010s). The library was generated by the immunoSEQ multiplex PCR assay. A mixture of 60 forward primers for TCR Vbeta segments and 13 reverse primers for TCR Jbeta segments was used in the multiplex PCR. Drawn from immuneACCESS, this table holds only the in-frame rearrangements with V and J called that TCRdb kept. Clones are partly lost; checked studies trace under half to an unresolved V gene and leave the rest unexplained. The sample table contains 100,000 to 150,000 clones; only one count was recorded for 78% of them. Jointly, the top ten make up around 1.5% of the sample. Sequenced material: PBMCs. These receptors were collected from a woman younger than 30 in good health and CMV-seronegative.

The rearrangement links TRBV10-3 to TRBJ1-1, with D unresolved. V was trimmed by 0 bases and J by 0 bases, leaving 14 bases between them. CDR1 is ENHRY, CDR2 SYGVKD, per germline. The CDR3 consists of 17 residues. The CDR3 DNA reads TGTGCCATCAGTGAGTCCAGCTTGGCACTATTGAACACTGAAGCTTTCTTT. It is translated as CAISESSLALLNTEAFF.

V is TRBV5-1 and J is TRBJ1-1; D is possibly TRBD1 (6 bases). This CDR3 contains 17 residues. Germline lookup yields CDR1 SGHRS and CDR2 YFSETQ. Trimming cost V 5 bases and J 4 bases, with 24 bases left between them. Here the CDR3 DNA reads TGCGCCAGCAGTGACAGCGGGGGCGAGGATCGAGCCACTGAAGCTTTCTTT. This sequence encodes CASSDSGGEDRATEAFF.

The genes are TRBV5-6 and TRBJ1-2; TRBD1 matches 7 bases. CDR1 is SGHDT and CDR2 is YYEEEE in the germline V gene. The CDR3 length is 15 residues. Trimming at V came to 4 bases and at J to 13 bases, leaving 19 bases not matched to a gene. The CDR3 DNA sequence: TGTGCCAGCAGCAATCAACCCGGGACAGTCTTAGGGTGCACCTTC. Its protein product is CASSNQPGTVLGCTF.

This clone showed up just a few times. CDR3: CAWEPLGGRDEKLFF. The CDR3 coding sequence is TGTGCCTGGGAGCCTCTAGGGGGACGGGATGAAAAACTGTTTTTT. This chain joins TRBV30 and TRBJ1-4, with D perhaps matching TRBD1 (6 bases). This CDR3 is 15 amino acids long. With 5 bases removed from V and 6 bases from J, the gap between germline ends came to 19 bases. Germline V gives CDR1 GTSNPN, CDR2 SVGIG (reference sequence).

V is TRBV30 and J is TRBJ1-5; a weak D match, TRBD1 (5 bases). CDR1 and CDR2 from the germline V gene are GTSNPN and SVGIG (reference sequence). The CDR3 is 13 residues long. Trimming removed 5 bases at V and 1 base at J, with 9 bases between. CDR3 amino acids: CAWGHRSNQPQHF. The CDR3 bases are TGTGCCTGGGGACACCGGAGCAATCAGCCCCAGCATTTT.

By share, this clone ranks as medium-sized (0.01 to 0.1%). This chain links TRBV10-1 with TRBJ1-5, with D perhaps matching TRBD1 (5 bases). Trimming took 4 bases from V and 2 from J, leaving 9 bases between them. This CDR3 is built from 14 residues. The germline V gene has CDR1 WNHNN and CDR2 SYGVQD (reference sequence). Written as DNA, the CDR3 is TGCGCCAGCAGTGCCTCGGGGGGCAATCAGCCCCAGCATTTT. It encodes CASSASGGNQPQHF.

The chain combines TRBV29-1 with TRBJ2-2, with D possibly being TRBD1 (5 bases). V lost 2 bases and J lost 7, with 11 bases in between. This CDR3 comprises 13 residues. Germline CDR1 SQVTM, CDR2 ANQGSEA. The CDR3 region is CSVEWAQGGELFF. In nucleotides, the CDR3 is TGCAGCGTTGAATGGGCCCAGGGCGGGGAGCTGTTTTTT.

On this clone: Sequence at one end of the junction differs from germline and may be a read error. The CDR3, as DNA: TGTTCCAGCAGCCTATTCTTAGCGGGAGTACATGAGCAGTTCTTC. Translating it yields CSSSLFLAGVHEQFF. The genes are TRBV7-9 and TRBJ2-1; 9 bases are shared with TRBD2. Germline V lookup: CDR1 SEHNR, CDR2 FQNEAQ (reference sequence). The CDR3 consists of 15 residues.

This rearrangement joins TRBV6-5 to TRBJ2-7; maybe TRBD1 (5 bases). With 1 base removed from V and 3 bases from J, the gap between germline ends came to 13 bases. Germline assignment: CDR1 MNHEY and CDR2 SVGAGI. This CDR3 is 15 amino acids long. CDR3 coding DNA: TGTGCCAGCAGTTACTTCCCAGGGAAGAACTACGAGCAGTACTTC. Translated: CASSYFPGKNYEQYF.

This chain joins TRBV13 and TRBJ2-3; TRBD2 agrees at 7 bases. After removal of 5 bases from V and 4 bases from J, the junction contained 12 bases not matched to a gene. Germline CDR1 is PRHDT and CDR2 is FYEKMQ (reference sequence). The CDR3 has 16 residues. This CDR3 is CASSPKMRESADTQYF. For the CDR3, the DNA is TGTGCCAGCAGCCCGAAAATGCGGGAGTCCGCAGATACGCAGTATTTT.

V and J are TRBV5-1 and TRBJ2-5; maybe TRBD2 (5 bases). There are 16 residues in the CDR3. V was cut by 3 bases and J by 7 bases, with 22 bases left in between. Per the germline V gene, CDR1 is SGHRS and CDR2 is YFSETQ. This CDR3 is CASSSGRLMGRGTQYF. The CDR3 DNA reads TGCGCCAGCAGCTCCGGTAGGCTCATGGGCCGGGGGACCCAGTACTTC.

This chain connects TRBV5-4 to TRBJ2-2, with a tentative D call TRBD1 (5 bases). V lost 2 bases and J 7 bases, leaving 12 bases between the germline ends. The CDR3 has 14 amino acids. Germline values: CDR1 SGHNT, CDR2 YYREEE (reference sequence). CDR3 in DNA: TGTGCCAGCAGCTTTACAGGAGCAAGCGGGGAGCTGTTTTTT. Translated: CASSFTGASGELFF.

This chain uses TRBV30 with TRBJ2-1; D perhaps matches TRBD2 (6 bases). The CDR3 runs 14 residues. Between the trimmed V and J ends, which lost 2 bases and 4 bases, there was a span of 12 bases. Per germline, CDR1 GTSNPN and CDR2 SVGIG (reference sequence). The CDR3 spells CAWSLSGLYNEQFF. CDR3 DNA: TGTGCCTGGAGTCTAAGCGGGCTATACAATGAGCAGTTCTTC.

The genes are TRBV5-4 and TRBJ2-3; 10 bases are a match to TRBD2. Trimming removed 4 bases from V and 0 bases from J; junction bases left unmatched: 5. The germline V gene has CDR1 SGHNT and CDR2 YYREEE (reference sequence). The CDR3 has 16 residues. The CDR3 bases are TGTGCCAGCAGCCGAGGACTAGCGGCTAGCACAGATACGCAGTATTTT. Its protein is CASSRGLAASTDTQYF.

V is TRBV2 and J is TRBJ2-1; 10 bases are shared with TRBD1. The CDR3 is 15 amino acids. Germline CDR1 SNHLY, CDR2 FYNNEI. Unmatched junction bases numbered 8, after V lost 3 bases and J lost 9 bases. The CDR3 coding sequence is TGTGCCAGCAGTGACATGAGACAGGGGGCGCGTGAGCAGTTCTTC. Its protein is CASSDMRQGAREQFF.

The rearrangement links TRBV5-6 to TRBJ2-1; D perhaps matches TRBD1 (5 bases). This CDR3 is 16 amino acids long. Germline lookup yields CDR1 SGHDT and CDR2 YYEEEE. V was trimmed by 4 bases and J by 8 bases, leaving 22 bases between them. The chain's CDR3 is CASSPWGLVGVDEQFF. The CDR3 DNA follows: TGTGCCAGCAGCCCCTGGGGCCTAGTCGGCGTGGATGAGCAGTTCTTC.

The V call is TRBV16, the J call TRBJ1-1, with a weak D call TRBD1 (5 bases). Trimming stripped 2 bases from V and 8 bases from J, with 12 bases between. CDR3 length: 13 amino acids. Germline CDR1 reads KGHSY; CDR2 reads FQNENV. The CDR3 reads CASSQGTYSEAFF. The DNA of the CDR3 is TGTGCCAGCAGCCAAGGGACTTACTCCGAAGCTTTCTTT.

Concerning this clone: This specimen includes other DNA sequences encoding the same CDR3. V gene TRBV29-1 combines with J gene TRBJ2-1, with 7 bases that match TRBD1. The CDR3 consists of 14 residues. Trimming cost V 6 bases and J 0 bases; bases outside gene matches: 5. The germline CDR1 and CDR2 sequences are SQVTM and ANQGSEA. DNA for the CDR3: TGCAGCGTACCTGCAGGGGGCTCCTACAATGAGCAGTTCTTC. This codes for CSVPAGGSYNEQFF.

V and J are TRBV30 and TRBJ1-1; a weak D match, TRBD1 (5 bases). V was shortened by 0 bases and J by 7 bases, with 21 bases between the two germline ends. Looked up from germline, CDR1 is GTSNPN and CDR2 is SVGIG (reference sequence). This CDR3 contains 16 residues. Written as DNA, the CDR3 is TGTGCCTGGAGTGTCCCTCTCAGTGACAGCGCTATTGAAGCTTTCTTT. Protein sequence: CAWSVPLSDSAIEAFF. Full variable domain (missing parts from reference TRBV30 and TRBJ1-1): SQTIHQWPATLVQPVGSPLSLECTVEGTSNPNLYWYRQAAGRGLQLLFYSVGIGQISSEVPQNLSASRPQDRQFILSSKKLLLSDSGFYLCAWSVPLSDSAIEAFFGQGTRLTVV.

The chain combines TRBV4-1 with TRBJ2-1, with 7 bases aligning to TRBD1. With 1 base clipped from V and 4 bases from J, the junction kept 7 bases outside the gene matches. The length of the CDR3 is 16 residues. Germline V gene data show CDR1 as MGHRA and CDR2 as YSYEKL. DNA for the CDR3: TGCGCCAGCAGCCAAGGGGGGACAGTCCGTTACAATGAGCAGTTCTTC. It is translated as CASSQGGTVRYNEQFF.

The CDR3 reads CASTPQAGVYEQYF. The CDR3 DNA is TGTGCCAGCACCCCCCAAGCGGGAGTCTACGAGCAGTACTTC. This sequence joins TRBV7-8 and TRBJ2-7; 8 nucleotides align to TRBD2. The CDR3 extends over 14 amino acids. The germline CDR1 and CDR2 sequences are SGHVS and FQNEAQ. J gave up 3 bases and V 7 bases, and 8 bases lay outside the gene matches.

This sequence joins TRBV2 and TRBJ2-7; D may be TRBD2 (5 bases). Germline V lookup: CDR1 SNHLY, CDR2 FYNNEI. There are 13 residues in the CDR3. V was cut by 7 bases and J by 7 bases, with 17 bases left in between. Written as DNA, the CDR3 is TGTGCCAGCAATTTCGCGGAGGAGGTAGAGCAGTACTTC. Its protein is CASNFAEEVEQYF.

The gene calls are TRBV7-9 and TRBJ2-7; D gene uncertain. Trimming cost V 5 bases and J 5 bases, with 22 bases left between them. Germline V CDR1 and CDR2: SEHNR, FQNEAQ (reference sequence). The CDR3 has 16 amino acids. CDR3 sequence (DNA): TGTGCCAGCAGCCCCCCCCTGGGTGGGCCTAAAGACGAGCAGTACTTC. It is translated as CASSPPLGGPKDEQYF.

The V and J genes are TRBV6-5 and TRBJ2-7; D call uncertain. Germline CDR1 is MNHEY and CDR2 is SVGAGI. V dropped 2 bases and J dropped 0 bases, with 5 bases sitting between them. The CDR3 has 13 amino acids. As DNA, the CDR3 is TGTGCCAGCAGTTACGGCAACTCCTACGAGCAGTACTTC. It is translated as CASSYGNSYEQYF.

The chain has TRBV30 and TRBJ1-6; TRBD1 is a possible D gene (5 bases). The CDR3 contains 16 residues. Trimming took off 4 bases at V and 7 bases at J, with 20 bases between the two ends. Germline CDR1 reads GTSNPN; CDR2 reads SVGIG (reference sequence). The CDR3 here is CAWKRGHAQENSPLHF. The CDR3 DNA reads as TGTGCCTGGAAGCGTGGGCATGCACAGGAAAATTCACCCCTCCACTTT. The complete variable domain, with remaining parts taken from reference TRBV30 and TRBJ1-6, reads SQTIHQWPATLVQPVGSPLSLECTVEGTSNPNLYWYRQAAGRGLQLLFYSVGIGQISSEVPQNLSASRPQDRQFILSSKKLLLSDSGFYLCAWKRGHAQENSPLHFGNGTRLTVT.

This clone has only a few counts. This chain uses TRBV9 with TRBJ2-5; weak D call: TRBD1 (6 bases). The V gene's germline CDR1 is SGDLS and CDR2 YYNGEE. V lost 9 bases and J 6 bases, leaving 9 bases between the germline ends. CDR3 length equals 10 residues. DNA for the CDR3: TGTGCCACCCAGGGGCAGACCCAGTACTTC. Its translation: CATQGQTQYF. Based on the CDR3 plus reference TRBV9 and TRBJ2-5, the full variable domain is DSGVTQTPKHLITATGQRVTLRCSPRSGDLSVYWYQQSLDQGLQFLIQYYNGEERAKGNILERFSAQQFPDLHSELNLSSLELGDSALYFCATQGQTQYFGPGTRLLVL.

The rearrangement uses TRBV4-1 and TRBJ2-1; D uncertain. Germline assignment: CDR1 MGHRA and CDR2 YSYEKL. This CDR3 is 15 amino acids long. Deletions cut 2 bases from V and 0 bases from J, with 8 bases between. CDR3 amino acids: CASSQPVSSYNEQFF. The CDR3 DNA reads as TGCGCCAGCAGCCAACCAGTAAGCTCCTACAATGAGCAGTTCTTC.

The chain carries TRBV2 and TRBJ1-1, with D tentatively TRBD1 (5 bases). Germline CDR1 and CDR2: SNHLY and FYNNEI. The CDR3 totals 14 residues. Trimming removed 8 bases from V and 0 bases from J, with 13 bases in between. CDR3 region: CASLRGAVNTEAFF. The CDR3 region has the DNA TGTGCCAGCCTCCGTGGGGCAGTGAACACTGAAGCTTTCTTT.